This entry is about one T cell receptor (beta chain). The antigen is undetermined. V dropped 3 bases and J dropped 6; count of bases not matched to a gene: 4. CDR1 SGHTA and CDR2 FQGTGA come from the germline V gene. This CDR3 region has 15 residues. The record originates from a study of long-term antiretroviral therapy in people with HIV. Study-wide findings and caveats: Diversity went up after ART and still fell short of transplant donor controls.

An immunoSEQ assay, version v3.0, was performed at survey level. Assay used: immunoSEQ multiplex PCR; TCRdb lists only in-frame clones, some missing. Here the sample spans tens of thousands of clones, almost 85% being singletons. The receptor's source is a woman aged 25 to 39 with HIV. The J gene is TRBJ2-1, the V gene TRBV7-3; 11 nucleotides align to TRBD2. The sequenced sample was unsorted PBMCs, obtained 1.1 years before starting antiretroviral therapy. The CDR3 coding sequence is TGTGCCAGCAGCTTTAGCGGGGGGGCCGGCAATGAGCAGTTCTTC. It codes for CASSFSGGAGNEQFF.